This TCR beta chain was sequenced during a study of identical twins. Whole-study findings and limits: Excess sharing between twins was weaker in beta out-of-frame sequences. The models gave estimates that fell short of the out-of-frame TCR alpha sharing seen in monozygotic twins. Donors were not followed over many years; analysis was cross-sectional.

Healthy Caucasians alone served as donors. This CDR3 has 11 amino acids. Per germline, CDR1 DFQATT and CDR2 SNEGSKA (reference sequence). Trimming shortened V by 6 bases and J by 5 bases, and 10 bases separated the two germline ends. MiXCR, run by TCRdb on the 5' RACE reads, gives a single entry per CDR3 protein. There are around 490,000 distinct CDR3 sequences in the sample; about 15% occur only once, and roughly 0.44% lies in the top ten. About this clonotype: The antigen is unknown.

Separately, the same data were catalogued under a study of yellow fever vaccine responses in identical twins.

Sequencing used CD4+ T cells sorted from blood. The source is a woman aged 18-35 years in good health. This rearrangement joins TRBV20-1 to TRBJ2-5, with D maybe TRBD2 (6 bases). The DNA of the CDR3 is TGCAGTGCGCGGGATGGGGAGACCCAGTACTTC. Translated: CSARDGETQYF.